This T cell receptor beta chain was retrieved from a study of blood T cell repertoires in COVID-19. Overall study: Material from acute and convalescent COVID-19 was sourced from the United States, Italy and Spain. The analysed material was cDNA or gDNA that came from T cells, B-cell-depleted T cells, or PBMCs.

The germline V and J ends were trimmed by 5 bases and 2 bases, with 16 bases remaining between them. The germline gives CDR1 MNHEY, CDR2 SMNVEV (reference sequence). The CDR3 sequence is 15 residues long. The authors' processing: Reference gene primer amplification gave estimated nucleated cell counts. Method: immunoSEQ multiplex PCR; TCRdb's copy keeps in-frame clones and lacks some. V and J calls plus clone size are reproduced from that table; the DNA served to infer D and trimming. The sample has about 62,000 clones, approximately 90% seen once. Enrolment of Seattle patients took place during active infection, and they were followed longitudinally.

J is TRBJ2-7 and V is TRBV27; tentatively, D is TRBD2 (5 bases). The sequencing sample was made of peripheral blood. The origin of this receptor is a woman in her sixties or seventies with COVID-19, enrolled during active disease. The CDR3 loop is CASSPLVGETYEQYF. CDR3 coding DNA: TGTGCCAGCAGTCCACTAGTCGGCGAAACCTACGAGCAGTACTTC.